One sample yielded the 5 T cell receptor beta chains listed below, sequenced in a study of naive and memory T cell subsets (dated by TCRdb to the late 2010s). The study described a robust, sensitive protocol for amplifying, sequencing and analyzing TCRs, using 3' ligation of a UMI-containing oligonucleotide to TCR cDNA. Libraries were prepared through 5' RACE. Instrument used: Illumina MiSeq. The ligated cDNA was amplified in four rounds of PCR with nested alpha and beta constant region primers together with the SP2 primer. TCRdb itself trimmed the public reads at Q25 with fastp, ran MiXCR and retained productive beta chains. Each record represents a unique CDR3 protein, reported with the most common genes and DNA among its rows. The sample table holds more than 60,000 distinct CDR3 sequences, of which under 10% were seen once. Of the sample, roughly 21% is held by the ten largest clones. Receptor source: a female donor in good health.

This clonotype was found a few times. The J gene is TRBJ1-6, the V gene TRBV20-1, with D uncertain. Germline V gene data show CDR1 as DFQATT and CDR2 as SNEGSKA (reference sequence). V was trimmed by 0 bases and J by 0 bases, leaving 9 bases between them. This CDR3 spans 16 amino acids. The CDR3 DNA reads as TGCAGTGCTAGAGAGGCCCTGAGCTCCTATAATTCACCCCTCCACTTT. It yields the protein CSAREALSSYNSPLHF.

This clonotype occurred many times. This chain links TRBV4-2 with TRBJ2-1; D unresolved. V lost 1 base, J lost 7 bases, and 11 bases lay in between. There are 14 residues in the CDR3. The germline V gene encodes CDR1 LGHNA and CDR2 YNFKEQ. CDR3 protein: CASSQGRERNEQFF. DNA for the CDR3: TGTGCCAGCAGCCAAGGGCGAGAGAGGAATGAGCAGTTCTTC.

This chain joins TRBV28 and TRBJ2-1; possibly TRBD1 or TRBD2 for D (5 bases each). This CDR3 is built from 14 residues. The germline V gene has CDR1 MDHEN and CDR2 SYDVKM. V lost 3 bases and J 3 bases, leaving 9 bases between the germline ends. The CDR3 protein is CASSFGTVYNEQFF. The CDR3 nucleotides are TGTGCCAGCAGTTTCGGGACGGTCTACAATGAGCAGTTCTTC.

This clonotype was detected many times. This sequence joins TRBV2 and TRBJ1-1; no reliable D call. This CDR3 is built from 12 residues. Germline lookup yields CDR1 SNHLY and CDR2 FYNNEI. Trimming removed 7 bases from V and 1 base from J, with 7 bases in between. This CDR3 is CASKLWNTEAFF. The CDR3 coding sequence is TGTGCCAGCAAACTTTGGAACACTGAAGCTTTCTTT. The whole variable domain, remainder taken from reference TRBV2 and TRBJ1-1, is EPEVTQTPSHQVTQMGQEVILRCVPISNHLYFYWYRQILGQKVEFLVSFYNNEISEKSEIFDDQFSVERPDGSNFTLKIRSTKLEDSAMYFCASKLWNTEAFFGQGTRLTVV.

As for this clonotype: A much bigger clone sits one base away, suggesting this may be a read error. The rearrangement joins TRBV29-1 to TRBJ2-1; perhaps TRBD2 as D (6 bases). Trimming stripped 6 bases from V and 2 bases from J, with 11 bases between. The V gene's germline CDR1 is SQVTM and CDR2 ANQGSEA. This CDR3 is 13 amino acids long. CDR3 loop: CSVGEETYNEQFF. In DNA, the CDR3 is TGCAGCGTGGGGGAGGAGACCTACAATGAGCAGTTCTTC.